A selection of T cell receptor beta chains follows, all from one sample in a study of CD8 T cells in Susac syndrome. TCRdb reprocessed the immunoSEQ multiplex PCR reads with MiXCR, giving one entry per CDR3 protein. The sample holds more than 75,000 distinct CDR3 sequences, 90% to 95% seen once. Sequencing was carried out using CD8+ T cells from PBMCs. The origin of the receptors is a human donor in good health. CDR3s include the opening cysteine and the closing phenylalanine or tryptophan. A D gene is named only where the DNA matches it firmly.

cdr3_aa: CASSPRTGGNQPQHF; j_call: TRBJ1-5; v_call: TRBV6-1; d_call: TRBD1
cdr3_aa: CSARVVSYNEQFF; j_call: TRBJ2-1; v_call: TRBV20-1; d_call: .
cdr3_aa: CASSQRGQLNTEAFF; j_call: TRBJ1-1; v_call: TRBV4-3; d_call: TRBD1
cdr3_aa: CASSPHRGKTEAFF; j_call: TRBJ1-1; v_call: TRBV19; d_call: TRBD1
cdr3_aa: CASSQTVGGSGYTF; j_call: TRBJ1-2; v_call: TRBV7-6; d_call: .
cdr3_aa: CSARPYSYNEQFF; j_call: TRBJ2-1; v_call: TRBV20-1; d_call: .
cdr3_aa: CSVDRGLNTEAFF; j_call: TRBJ1-1; v_call: TRBV29-1; d_call: TRBD1
cdr3_aa: CASSLGGTADTQYF; j_call: TRBJ2-3; v_call: TRBV27; d_call: .
cdr3_aa: CASSPNSLGDFNGYTF; j_call: TRBJ1-2; v_call: TRBV9; d_call: .
cdr3_aa: CASSEESSGYSGANVLTF; j_call: TRBJ2-6; v_call: TRBV2; d_call: TRBD2
cdr3_aa: CASERPGQPQHF; j_call: TRBJ1-5; v_call: TRBV7-9; d_call: .
cdr3_aa: CASSPGGELFF; j_call: TRBJ2-2; v_call: TRBV27; d_call: .
cdr3_aa: CASSFSESTDTQYF; j_call: TRBJ2-3; v_call: TRBV7-9; d_call: .
cdr3_aa: CASRTRSWESQYF; j_call: TRBJ2-3; v_call: TRBV6-5; d_call: .
cdr3_aa: CASSYATTGQARYGYTF; j_call: TRBJ1-2; v_call: TRBV6-2/TRBV6-3; d_call: TRBD1
cdr3_aa: CASSQQHFKYEQYF; j_call: TRBJ2-7; v_call: TRBV5-1; d_call: .
cdr3_aa: CASSVGQRGADTQYF; j_call: TRBJ2-3; v_call: TRBV9; d_call: TRBD2
cdr3_aa: CSALRLAGGNNEQFF; j_call: TRBJ2-1; v_call: TRBV20-1; d_call: TRBD2
cdr3_aa: CASSPTTGTMYGYTF; j_call: TRBJ1-2; v_call: TRBV14; d_call: TRBD1
cdr3_aa: CASSYADRLHNSPLHF; j_call: TRBJ1-6; v_call: TRBV6-5; d_call: .